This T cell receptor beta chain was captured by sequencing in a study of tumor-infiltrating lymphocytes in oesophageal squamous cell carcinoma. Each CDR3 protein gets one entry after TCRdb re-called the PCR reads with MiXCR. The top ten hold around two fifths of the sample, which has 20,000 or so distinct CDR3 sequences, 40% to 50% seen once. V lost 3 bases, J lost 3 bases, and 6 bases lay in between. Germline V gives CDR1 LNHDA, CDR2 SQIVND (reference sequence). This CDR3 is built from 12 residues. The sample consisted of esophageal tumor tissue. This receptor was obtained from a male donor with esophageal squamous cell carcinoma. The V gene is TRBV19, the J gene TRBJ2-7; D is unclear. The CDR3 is CASSMGNYEQYF. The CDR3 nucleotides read TGTGCCAGTAGTATGGGCAACTACGAGCAGTACTTC. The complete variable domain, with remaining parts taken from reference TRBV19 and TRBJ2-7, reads DGGITQSPKYLFRKEGQNVTLSCEQNLNHDAMYWYRQDPGQGLRLIYYSQIVNDFQKGDIAEGYSVSREKKESFPLTVTSAQKNPTAFYLCASSMGNYEQYFGPGTRLTVT.